The 15 T cell receptor beta chains in this list originate from one sample, sequenced in a study of metastatic and nonmetastatic thyroid tumors. TCRdb called clones again from the PCR reads with MiXCR. The data show about 93,000 clones, about 13% seen once. All patients were untreated before thyroid surgery. Material for sequencing was blood. The receptors originated from a female donor with papillary thyroid cancer or a benign thyroid nodule (not recorded which). Some clones in this sample may be carry-over from other donors' samples.

This clone occurred a few times. The chain couples TRBV20-1 to TRBJ2-7, with D unresolved. CDR1 is DFQATT and CDR2 is SNEGSKA in the germline V gene (reference sequence). This CDR3 contains 14 residues. Trimming removed 0 bases from V and 7 bases from J, with 16 bases in between. The CDR3 sequence: CSARDVKASEEQYF. CDR3 in DNA: TGCAGTGCTAGAGATGTGAAGGCGTCGGAGGAGCAGTACTTC.

This clone was seen repeatedly, ten times or more. V gene TRBV6-2 or TRBV6-3 combines with J gene TRBJ2-1, with TRBD1 matching 10 bases. This CDR3 spans 12 amino acids. Germline CDR1 is MNHEY and CDR2 is SVGEGT. The J segment lost 16 bases and the V segment lost 4 bases, leaving 7 bases of the junction unmatched. This CDR3 reads CASSSPGTGAFF. The CDR3 bases are TGTGCCAGCAGTTCCCCAGGGACAGGGGCCTTCTTC.

This clone was observed at least ten times. This chain links TRBV10-3 with TRBJ1-1; D uncertain. Germline V lookup: CDR1 ENHRY, CDR2 SYGVKD. This CDR3 is built from 15 residues. V lost 5 bases and J 0 bases, leaving 13 bases between the germline ends. CDR3 loop: CAISKGTNMNTEAFF. The CDR3 DNA reads as TGTGCCATCAGTAAAGGAACTAACATGAACACTGAAGCTTTCTTT.

At least ten counts were recorded for this clone. The gene calls are TRBV5-1 and TRBJ2-7, with D perhaps TRBD2 (5 bases). The germline V and J ends were trimmed by 7 bases and 2 bases, with 13 bases remaining between them. Germline V CDR1 and CDR2: SGHRS, YFSETQ. The CDR3 has 13 amino acids. The CDR3: CASAPTGTYEQYF. The CDR3 DNA reads as TGCGCCAGCGCGCCCACGGGAACCTACGAGCAGTACTTC.

This clone was found many times. The chain joins TRBV19 to TRBJ2-2; 11 nucleotides match TRBD2. V dropped 9 bases and J dropped 1; count of bases not matched to a gene: 10. CDR3 length: 17 amino acids. Germline CDR1 and CDR2: LNHDA and SQIVND (reference sequence). The CDR3 coding sequence is TGTGCCAGCCACCCCTCTAGCGGGAGGAAGAACACCGGGGAGCTGTTTTTT. The encoded protein is CASHPSSGRKNTGELFF.

This clone was picked up many times. The rearrangement uses TRBV19 and TRBJ1-4, with D hard to call. Germline values: CDR1 LNHDA, CDR2 SQIVND (reference sequence). This CDR3 region has 16 residues. V lost 4 bases and J 7 bases, leaving 19 bases between the germline ends. CDR3 region: CASSKVPSNGGEKLFF. The CDR3 nucleotides read TGTGCCAGTAGTAAAGTTCCCTCTAACGGTGGTGAAAAACTGTTTTTT.

J is TRBJ2-3 and V is TRBV9, with 9 nucleotides matching TRBD2. Trimming cost V 0 bases and J 4 bases; bases outside gene matches: 9. The CDR3 spans 17 residues. CDR1 and CDR2 (germline): SGDLS, YYNGEE. Here the CDR3 reads CASSVGLAEEGSDTQYF. In DNA form, the CDR3 reads TGTGCCAGCAGCGTAGGACTAGCGGAAGAGGGTTCAGATACGCAGTATTTT.

V and J are TRBV20-1 and TRBJ2-7; D is possibly TRBD2 (6 bases). This CDR3 comprises 15 residues. V lost 3 bases and J lost 6, with 21 bases in between. Germline V gene sequence: CDR1 DFQATT, CDR2 SNEGSKA (reference sequence). CDR3 protein: CSARFLGIGRIEQYF. Written as DNA, the CDR3 is TGCAGTGCTAGGTTTCTGGGTATCGGGAGAATCGAGCAGTACTTC.

The genes are TRBV7-9 and TRBJ2-5; 11 bases map to TRBD2. Germline trimming cut 4 bases from V and 5 bases from J; bases unmatched to any gene: 6. The CDR3 runs 15 residues. Germline V CDR1 and CDR2: SEHNR, FQNEAQ (reference sequence). The CDR3 coding sequence is TGTGCCAGCAGCTCCTGGACTAGCGGGTTGGAGACCCAGTACTTC. Translating gives CASSSWTSGLETQYF. Using reference TRBV7-9 and TRBJ2-5 for the parts outside the CDR3, the full variable domain is DTGVSQNPRHKITKRGQNVTFRCDPISEHNRLYWYRQTLGQGPEFLTYFQNEAQLEKSRLLSDRFSAERPKGSFSTLEIQRTEQGDSAMYLCASSSWTSGLETQYFGPGTRLLVL.

This clone was picked up many times. This sequence joins TRBV12-3 or TRBV12-4 and TRBJ1-2; TRBD1 matches 10 bases. The CDR3 is made up of 13 amino acids. Germline trimming cut 5 bases from V and 10 bases from J; bases unmatched to any gene: 7. CDR3 sequence reads: CASSQWDRGYYTF. Written as DNA, the CDR3 is TGTGCCAGCAGTCAATGGGACAGGGGTTACTACACCTTC.

This clone was observed many times. The V call is TRBV6-4, the J call TRBJ2-1; 11 nucleotides align to TRBD2. Germline values: CDR1 MRHNA, CDR2 SNTAGT. CDR3 size: 14 residues. V was clipped by 7 bases and J by 6 bases; unmatched bases: 5. The CDR3 DNA follows: TGTGCCAGCAAGGCTAGCGGGAGGTCCAATGAGCAGTTCTTC. As protein: CASKASGRSNEQFF.

Regarding this clone: At one end the junction does not follow the germline gene, possibly because of a read error. This rearrangement joins TRBV20-1 to TRBJ2-7, with TRBD2 matching 9 bases. Germline V gene lookup returns CDR1 DFQATT and CDR2 SNEGSKA (reference sequence). The CDR3 loop spans 16 amino acids. This CDR3 reads CSDRKPISGGLYEQYF. The CDR3 DNA sequence: TGCAGTGATAGAAAACCAATTAGCGGGGGATTATACGAGCAGTACTTC.

This clone was counted at least ten times. The genes are TRBV2 and TRBJ2-1; D may be TRBD2 (7 bases). With 8 bases removed from V and 6 bases from J, the gap between germline ends came to 23 bases. There are 16 residues in the CDR3. CDR1 is SNHLY, CDR2 FYNNEI, per germline. Here the CDR3 reads CASHGTIERGGNEQFF. CDR3 sequence (DNA): TGTGCCAGCCACGGGACTATCGAACGAGGGGGCAATGAGCAGTTCTTC. Looking up the rest from reference TRBV2 and TRBJ2-1 gives the full variable domain: EPEVTQTPSHQVTQMGQEVILRCVPISNHLYFYWYRQILGQKVEFLVSFYNNEISEKSEIFDDQFSVERPDGSNFTLKIRSTKLEDSAMYFCASHGTIERGGNEQFFGPGTRLTVL.

Ten or more counts support this clone. The chain carries TRBV5-6 and TRBJ2-2, with 8 positions matching TRBD1. CDR3 length: 16 amino acids. Trimming took 3 bases from V and 7 from J; bases not matched to a gene: 11. From germline, CDR1 is SGHDT and CDR2 YYEEEE. The CDR3, as DNA: TGTGCCAGCAGCTACACTCAGGGGGCGCTAAGCGGGGAGCTGTTTTTT. Protein product: CASSYTQGALSGELFF.

This clone was counted at least ten times. The J gene is TRBJ2-1, the V gene TRBV6-2 or TRBV6-3; 8 bases map to TRBD2. This CDR3 has 15 amino acids. Trimming removed 8 bases from V and 3 bases from J; junction bases left unmatched: 9. Germline V CDR1 and CDR2: MNHEY, SVGEGT. The CDR3 reads CASGEREGGYNEQFF. The CDR3 DNA reads TGTGCCAGCGGGGAACGGGAGGGTGGCTACAATGAGCAGTTCTTC.